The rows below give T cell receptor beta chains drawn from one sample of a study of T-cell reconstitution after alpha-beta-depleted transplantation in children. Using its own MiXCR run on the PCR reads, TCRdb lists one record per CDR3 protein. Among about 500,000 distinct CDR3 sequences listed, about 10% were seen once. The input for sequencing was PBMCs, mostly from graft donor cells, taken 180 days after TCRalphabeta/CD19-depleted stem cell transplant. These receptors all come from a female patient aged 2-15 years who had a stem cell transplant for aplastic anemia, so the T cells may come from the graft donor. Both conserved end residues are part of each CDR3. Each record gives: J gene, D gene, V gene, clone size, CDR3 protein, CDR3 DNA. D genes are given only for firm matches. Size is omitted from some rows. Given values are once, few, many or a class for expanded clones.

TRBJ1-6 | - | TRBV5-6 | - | CASSPGPASRVVLHF | TGTGCCAGCAGCCCCGGACCAGCATCGAGGGTGGTCCTCCACTTT
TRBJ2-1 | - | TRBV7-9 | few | CASSRGTTSNEQFF | TGTGCCAGCAGCAGGGGGACCACCTCCAATGAGCAGTTCTTC
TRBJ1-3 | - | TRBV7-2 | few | CASSLAVPRNSIGNTIYF | TGTGCCAGCAGCTTAGCGGTTCCTCGCAATTCAATAGGAAACACCATATATTTT
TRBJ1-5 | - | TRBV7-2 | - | CASSPSLGEWPQHF | TGTGCCAGCAGCCCGAGTTTAGGAGAATGGCCCCAGCATTTT
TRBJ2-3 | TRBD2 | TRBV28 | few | CASSRPGSSGITDTQYF | TGTGCCAGCAGCCGCCCCGGATCTAGCGGGATCACAGATACGCAGTATTTT
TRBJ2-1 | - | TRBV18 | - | CASSPSPTVSSYNEQFF | TGTGCCAGCTCACCATCCCCGACAGTTTCCTCCTACAATGAGCAGTTCTTC
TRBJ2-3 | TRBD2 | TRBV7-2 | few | CASSSSSGVITDTQYF | TGTGCCAGCAGCTCATCTAGCGGGGTAATCACAGATACGCAGTATTTT
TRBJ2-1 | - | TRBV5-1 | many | CASSLGSYNEQFF | TGTGCCAGCAGTTTGGGCAGTTACAATGAGCAGTTCTTC
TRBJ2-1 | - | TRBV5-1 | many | CASSLASAQQFF | TGCGCCAGCAGCTTGGCCTCGGCCCAGCAGTTCTTC
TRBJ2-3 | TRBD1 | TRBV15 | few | CATKTGGADTRYF | TGTGCCACCAAAACAGGGGGAGCAGATACGCGGTATTTT
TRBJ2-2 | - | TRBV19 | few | CASTKRGPSPGELFF | TGTGCCAGTACTAAACGGGGGCCGTCCCCCGGGGAGCTGTTTTTT
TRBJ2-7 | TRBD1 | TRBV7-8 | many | CASSLTDRGSYEQYF | TGTGCCAGCAGCTTAACCGACAGGGGTAGCTACGAGCAGTACTTC
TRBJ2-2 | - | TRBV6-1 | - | CASSRQGRNTGELFF | TGTGCCAGCAGTCGCCAAGGGCGAAACACCGGGGAGCTGTTTTTT
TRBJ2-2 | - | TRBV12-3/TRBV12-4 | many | CASSPMGQLTGELFF | TGTGCCAGCAGTCCCATGGGACAACTCACCGGGGAGCTGTTTTTT
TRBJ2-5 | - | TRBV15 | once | CATSREYGGAAETQYF | TGTGCCACCAGCAGAGAGTACGGCGGAGCTGCAGAGACCCAGTACTTC
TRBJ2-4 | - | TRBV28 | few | CASSLGGASSKNIQYF | TGTGCCAGCAGCCTGGGGGGAGCATCGTCCAAAAACATTCAGTACTTC
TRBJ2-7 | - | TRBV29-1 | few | CSVAGRASSYEQYF | TGCAGCGTTGCCGGCCGGGCTAGCTCCTACGAGCAGTACTTC
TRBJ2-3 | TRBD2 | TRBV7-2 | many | CASSLGLAGTDTQYF | TGTGCCAGCAGTTTAGGACTAGCGGGCACAGATACGCAGTATTTT
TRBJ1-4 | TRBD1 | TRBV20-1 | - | CRQGPDEKLFF | TGCCGACAGGGACCCGATGAAAAACTGTTTTTT
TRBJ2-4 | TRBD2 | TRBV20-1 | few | CSAREGLSKDIQYF | TGCAGTGCTAGAGAGGGACTATCCAAGGACATTCAGTACTTC
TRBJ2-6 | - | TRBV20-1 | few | CSAPGERTSGANVLTF | TGCAGTGCACCGGGGGAGCGGACCTCTGGGGCCAACGTCCTGACTTTC
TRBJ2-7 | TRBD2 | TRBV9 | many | CASSKTSGNYEQYF | TGTGCCAGCAGCAAGACTAGCGGTAACTACGAGCAGTACTTC